A selection of T cell receptor beta chains follows, all from one sample in a study of cytomegalovirus exposure and HLA in healthy donors. The data were produced by immunoSEQ multiplex PCR, yet TCRdb's version contains in-frame clones alone and is incomplete. The data contain around 140,000 clones, roughly 80% of them seen just once; the ten biggest clones take up 0.94%. The sample taken for sequencing was PBMCs. The receptor set was obtained from a woman aged 55-70 years in good health and CMV-seronegative. CDR3s include the opening cysteine and the closing phenylalanine or tryptophan. Each record gives: clone size, D gene, J gene, V gene, CDR3 protein, CDR3 DNA. A D gene is named only where the DNA matches it firmly. Size is stated for part of the rows, as once, few or many counts, or as a class when the clone is expanded.

abundance: once; d_gene: TRBD2; j_gene: TRBJ2-1; v_gene: TRBV28; CDR3aa: CASSFLSLAGVWNEQFF; CDR3nt: TGTGCCAGCAGTTTTCTCTCACTAGCGGGAGTTTGGAATGAGCAGTTCTTC
abundance: .; d_gene: TRBD1; j_gene: TRBJ2-7; v_gene: TRBV5-5; CDR3aa: CASSVQGAAYYEQYF; CDR3nt: TGTGCCAGCAGCGTACAGGGGGCCGCCTACTACGAGCAGTACTTC
abundance: .; d_gene: TRBD2; j_gene: TRBJ2-2; v_gene: TRBV27; CDR3aa: CASSSSGANTGELFF; CDR3nt: TGTGCCAGCAGTTCTAGCGGAGCGAACACCGGGGAGCTGTTTTTT
abundance: .; d_gene: .; j_gene: TRBJ2-3; v_gene: TRBV21-1; CDR3aa: CASSKAGGGTDTQYF; CDR3nt: TGTGCCAGCAGCAAAGCAGGAGGTGGCACAGATACGCAGTATTTT
abundance: .; d_gene: TRBD2; j_gene: TRBJ2-7; v_gene: TRBV6-5; CDR3aa: CASSYEASGSYEQYF; CDR3nt: TGTGCCAGCAGTTACGAAGCTAGCGGATCCTACGAGCAGTACTTC
abundance: .; d_gene: .; j_gene: TRBJ1-5; v_gene: TRBV28; CDR3aa: CASSFGRNQPQHF; CDR3nt: TGTGCCAGCAGTTTTGGTAGAAATCAGCCCCAGCATTTT
abundance: .; d_gene: .; j_gene: TRBJ1-5; v_gene: TRBV19; CDR3aa: CASSIRGPRGAVNQPQHF; CDR3nt: TGTGCCAGTAGTATAAGGGGCCCGCGGGGGGCGGTGAATCAGCCCCAGCATTTT
abundance: .; d_gene: .; j_gene: TRBJ1-5; v_gene: TRBV13; CDR3aa: CASSLGGHRSNQPQHF; CDR3nt: TGTGCCAGCAGCTTAGGGGGACATAGAAGTAATCAGCCCCAGCATTTT
abundance: .; d_gene: .; j_gene: TRBJ2-7; v_gene: TRBV10-1; CDR3aa: CARCSNEQYF; CDR3nt: TGCGCCAGGTGTTCCAACGAGCAGTACTTC
abundance: .; d_gene: .; j_gene: TRBJ1-6; v_gene: TRBV10-3; CDR3aa: CAISDQGRSSYNSPLHF; CDR3nt: TGTGCCATCAGTGACCAGGGGAGAAGCTCCTATAATTCACCCCTCCACTTT
abundance: .; d_gene: .; j_gene: TRBJ1-1; v_gene: TRBV20-1; CDR3aa: CSGGPRTEAFF; CDR3nt: TGCAGTGGGGGGCCTAGAACTGAAGCTTTCTTT
abundance: .; d_gene: .; j_gene: TRBJ1-4; v_gene: TRBV4-2; CDR3aa: CASSQAEGVGEKLFF; CDR3nt: TGTGCCAGCAGCCAAGCCGAGGGGGTTGGAGAAAAACTGTTTTTT
abundance: few; d_gene: TRBD1; j_gene: TRBJ1-2; v_gene: TRBV7-3; CDR3aa: CASSSQGANRGYTF; CDR3nt: TGTGCCAGCAGCTCACAGGGGGCTAATCGTGGCTACACCTTC
abundance: .; d_gene: .; j_gene: TRBJ2-1; v_gene: TRBV2; CDR3aa: CASSETPGSYNEQFF; CDR3nt: TGTGCCAGCAGTGAAACGCCAGGCTCCTACAATGAGCAGTTCTTC
abundance: .; d_gene: .; j_gene: TRBJ2-2; v_gene: TRBV19; CDR3aa: CASSLQGTGELFF; CDR3nt: TGTGCCAGTAGTCTCCAGGGCACCGGGGAGCTGTTTTTT
abundance: .; d_gene: .; j_gene: TRBJ2-2; v_gene: TRBV11-2; CDR3aa: CASSPANRRGTGELFF; CDR3nt: TGTGCCAGCAGCCCCGCGAACAGGCGTGGGACCGGGGAGCTGTTTTTT
abundance: .; d_gene: TRBD1; j_gene: TRBJ1-3; v_gene: TRBV9; CDR3aa: CASSTTLDRGQTSGNTIYF; CDR3nt: TGTGCCAGCAGCACAACCTTGGACAGGGGTCAGACCTCTGGAAACACCATATATTTT
abundance: .; d_gene: .; j_gene: TRBJ1-4; v_gene: TRBV28; CDR3aa: CASSEGGVGEKLFF; CDR3nt: TGTGCCAGCAGTGAAGGGGGGGTCGGTGAAAAACTGTTTTTT
abundance: .; d_gene: TRBD1; j_gene: TRBJ1-5; v_gene: TRBV6-5; CDR3aa: CASSYSTGTQPQHF; CDR3nt: TGTGCCAGCAGTTATTCGACAGGGACACAGCCCCAGCATTTT
abundance: .; d_gene: TRBD2; j_gene: TRBJ2-5; v_gene: TRBV9; CDR3aa: CASSVEGLAEETQYF; CDR3nt: TGTGCCAGCAGCGTAGAGGGACTAGCAGAAGAGACCCAGTACTTC
abundance: once; d_gene: TRBD2; j_gene: TRBJ2-2; v_gene: TRBV4-1; CDR3aa: CAGSHPLSGGRGTGELFF; CDR3nt: TGCGCCGGCAGCCATCCTCTTAGCGGGGGGAGGGGCACCGGGGAGCTGTTTTTT
abundance: .; d_gene: TRBD2; j_gene: TRBJ2-1; v_gene: TRBV12-5; CDR3aa: CASGLVTGREGSNEQFF; CDR3nt: TGTGCTAGTGGTTTGGTAACGGGGCGGGAGGGGTCTAATGAGCAGTTCTTC
abundance: .; d_gene: .; j_gene: TRBJ1-4; v_gene: TRBV27; CDR3aa: CASSFTRGTATRVATNEKLFF; CDR3nt: TGTGCCAGCAGTTTTACGCGGGGGACGGCAACCAGGGTGGCAACTAATGAAAAACTGTTTTTT
abundance: .; d_gene: TRBD1; j_gene: TRBJ1-5; v_gene: TRBV28; CDR3aa: CASSLFRTGGLLPQHF; CDR3nt: TGTGCCAGCAGTTTATTCCGGACAGGCGGGTTACTTCCCCAGCATTTT
abundance: .; d_gene: .; j_gene: TRBJ2-7; v_gene: TRBV12-5; CDR3aa: CASGPGTRSVGEQYF; CDR3nt: TGTGCTAGTGGTCCAGGTACCCGATCGGTCGGCGAGCAGTACTTC
abundance: .; d_gene: .; j_gene: TRBJ1-1; v_gene: TRBV7-9; CDR3aa: CSSSRSQMNTEAFF; CDR3nt: TGTTCCAGCAGCCGCTCCCAGATGAACACTGAAGCTTTCTTT
abundance: .; d_gene: TRBD2; j_gene: TRBJ2-2; v_gene: TRBV15; CDR3aa: CATSKGLAGLTGELFF; CDR3nt: TGTGCCACCAGCAAGGGACTAGCGGGACTTACCGGGGAGCTGTTTTTT
abundance: .; d_gene: .; j_gene: TRBJ2-2; v_gene: TRBV5-6; CDR3aa: CASSLHGRVGYGTGELFF; CDR3nt: TGTGCCAGCAGCTTGCATGGCAGGGTCGGTTACGGCACCGGGGAGCTGTTTTTT
abundance: once; d_gene: TRBD1; j_gene: TRBJ2-1; v_gene: TRBV18; CDR3aa: CASSPDLGQGTNNEQFF; CDR3nt: TGTGCCAGCTCACCAGATCTGGGACAGGGAACGAACAATGAGCAGTTCTTC
abundance: .; d_gene: .; j_gene: TRBJ1-1; v_gene: TRBV6-5; CDR3aa: CASSSFRGTEAFF; CDR3nt: TGTGCCAGCAGTTCTTTTCGGGGGACTGAAGCTTTCTTT
abundance: .; d_gene: TRBD1; j_gene: TRBJ1-2; v_gene: TRBV14; CDR3aa: CASSSPGTANYGYTF; CDR3nt: TGTGCCAGCAGCAGCCCCGGGACAGCTAACTATGGCTACACCTTC
abundance: .; d_gene: .; j_gene: TRBJ1-5; v_gene: TRBV28; CDR3aa: CASRSLEGNQPQHF; CDR3nt: TGTGCCAGCCGCTCTCTGGAGGGAAATCAGCCCCAGCATTTT
abundance: .; d_gene: .; j_gene: TRBJ2-5; v_gene: TRBV20-1; CDR3aa: CSARWGQTQYF; CDR3nt: TGCAGTGCTAGATGGGGGCAGACCCAGTACTTC
abundance: .; d_gene: TRBD1; j_gene: TRBJ1-6; v_gene: TRBV6-5; CDR3aa: CASSRSGTGVSPLHF; CDR3nt: TGTGCCAGCAGTCGATCCGGGACAGGGGTATCACCCCTCCACTTT
abundance: .; d_gene: .; j_gene: TRBJ1-3; v_gene: TRBV12-5; CDR3aa: CASAPGISGNTIYF; CDR3nt: TGTGCTAGTGCCCCGGGAATCTCTGGAAACACCATATATTTT
abundance: .; d_gene: .; j_gene: TRBJ2-1; v_gene: TRBV28; CDR3aa: CASSPTVPPYNEQFF; CDR3nt: TGTGCCAGCAGCCCGACAGTGCCTCCTTACAATGAGCAGTTCTTC
abundance: few; d_gene: TRBD2; j_gene: TRBJ2-5; v_gene: TRBV28; CDR3aa: CATSRLATRGTQYF; CDR3nt: TGTGCCACCTCGCGACTAGCAACAAGGGGGACCCAGTACTTC
abundance: .; d_gene: TRBD1; j_gene: TRBJ2-2; v_gene: TRBV7-2; CDR3aa: CASSLIGVGQGLAGELFF; CDR3nt: TGTGCCAGCAGCTTAATTGGAGTGGGACAGGGCTTAGCCGGGGAGCTGTTTTTT
abundance: .; d_gene: TRBD2; j_gene: TRBJ2-5; v_gene: TRBV10-3; CDR3aa: CAIRGGTGEGTQYF; CDR3nt: TGTGCCATCAGGGGGGGGACGGGTGAGGGGACCCAGTACTTC